The next 12 T cell receptor beta chains were all read from a single sample in a study of cytomegalovirus exposure and HLA in healthy donors. 60 Vbeta and 13 Jbeta primers were used in PCR. Libraries were prepared by immunoSEQ multiplex PCR; TCRdb keeps only in-frame clonotypes and omits some of them. Among roughly 150,000 clones listed, 81% were seen once. Source material: PBMCs. The origin of the receptors is a man aged 50 to 59 in good health and CMV-seropositive.

The chain couples TRBV5-5 to TRBJ2-3, with 7 bases fitting TRBD2. The CDR3 sequence is 15 residues long. Trimming at V came to 1 base and at J to 4 bases, leaving 6 bases not matched to a gene. CDR1 and CDR2 (germline): SGHKS, YYEKEE (reference sequence). The CDR3 sequence: CASSLTSVFSDTQYF. CDR3 bases: TGTGCCAGCAGCTTGACTAGCGTATTTTCAGATACGCAGTATTTT.

To note about this clone: The junction shows a germline mismatch at one end, possibly a read error. The chain is built from TRBV7-9 and TRBJ1-2; no firm D call. Germline V CDR1 and CDR2: SEHNR, FQNEAQ (reference sequence). CDR3 size: 12 residues. The CDR3 here is CSSSREHYGYTF. The CDR3 coding sequence is TGTTCCAGCAGCCGGGAACACTATGGCTACACCTTC. The full variable domain, rest sourced from reference TRBV7-9 and TRBJ1-2, is DTGVSQNPRHKITKRGQNVTFRCDPISEHNRLYWYRQTLGQGPEFLTYFQNEAQLEKSRLLSDRFSAERPKGSFSTLEIQRTEQGDSAMYLCSSSREHYGYTFGSGTRLTVV.

The V gene is TRBV7-2, the J gene TRBJ1-3; the match to TRBD1 covers 8 bases. The CDR3 runs to 15 residues. Trimming took 6 bases from V and 3 from J; bases not matched to a gene: 7. The germline gives CDR1 SGHTA, CDR2 FQGNSA. The CDR3, as DNA: TGTGCCAGCAGTTTGGACAGGGCGAGTGGAAACACCATATATTTT. It specifies CASSLDRASGNTIYF.

V and J are TRBV5-1 and TRBJ2-6; tentative D call: TRBD1 (5 bases). The V end was cut by 4 bases, the J end by 0 bases, with 14 bases between. This CDR3 contains 17 residues. CDR1 and CDR2 from the germline V gene are SGHRS and YFSETQ. The CDR3 spells CASSRIDSSSGANVLTF. As DNA, the CDR3 is TGCGCCAGCAGCCGCATCGACAGCAGCTCTGGGGCCAACGTCCTGACTTTC.

This chain links TRBV2 with TRBJ2-2, with 8 bases that match TRBD1. The V gene end was trimmed by 8 bases and the J gene end by 7 bases; junction bases not matched to a gene: 12. The V gene's germline CDR1 is SNHLY and CDR2 FYNNEI. The CDR3 extends over 15 amino acids. The CDR3: CASQKGQGRGGELFF. CDR3 DNA: TGTGCCAGCCAAAAAGGACAGGGTCGGGGCGGGGAGCTGTTTTTT.

The rearrangement uses TRBV2 and TRBJ2-7; 8 bases agree with TRBD1. There are 15 residues in the CDR3. V shed 6 bases and J 0 bases; nucleotides not matched to a gene: 7. The germline CDR1 and CDR2 sequences are SNHLY and FYNNEI. CDR3: CASRARQGSSYEQYF. Here the CDR3 DNA reads TGTGCCAGCAGGGCCAGACAGGGGAGCTCCTACGAGCAGTACTTC.

For the CDR3, the DNA is TGTGCCAGCAGGTTTCGAGACAGGGAGTGGGATGAGCAGTTCTTC. As protein: CASRFRDREWDEQFF. The chain couples TRBV28 to TRBJ2-1, with TRBD1 matching 7 bases. This CDR3 has 15 amino acids. Germline CDR1 MDHEN, CDR2 SYDVKM. The trim removed 6 bases at V and 8 bases at J, leaving 13 bases unmatched. The whole variable domain, filled in from reference TRBV28 and TRBJ2-1, reads DVKVTQSSRYLVKRTGEKVFLECVQDMDHENMFWYRQDPGLGLRLIYFSYDVKMKEKGDIPEGYSVSREKKERFSLILESASTNQTSMYLCASRFRDREWDEQFFGPGTRLTVL.

This clone was found a few times. The V gene is TRBV28, the J gene TRBJ1-5, with a tentative D call TRBD1 (5 bases). The CDR3 runs to 12 residues. From germline, CDR1 is MDHEN and CDR2 SYDVKM. The V gene lost 2 bases and the J gene lost 6 bases, with 5 bases spanning the gap. The DNA for the CDR3 is TGTGCCAGCAGTTTAAGGGGTCAGCCCCAGCATTTT. It is translated as CASSLRGQPQHF.

The chain uses TRBV18 and TRBJ1-2; D possibly corresponds to TRBD1 (5 bases). V gave up 0 bases and J gave up 7 bases, with 15 bases separating them. The length of the CDR3 is 15 residues. The germline CDR1 and CDR2 sequences are KGHSH and LQKENI. The CDR3 nucleotides read TGTGCCAGCTCACCACCGAACAGGATGGGCCCTGGCTACACCTTC. Its translation is CASSPPNRMGPGYTF. Drawing the rest from reference TRBV18 and TRBJ1-2, the complete variable domain is NAGVMQNPRHLVRRRGQEARLRCSPMKGHSHVYWYRQLPEEGLKFMVYLQKENIIDESGMPKERFSAEFPKEGPSILRIQQVVRGDSAAYFCASSPPNRMGPGYTFGSGTRLTVV.

This chain joins TRBV4-3 and TRBJ2-1, with D possibly TRBD2 on 5 matching bases. V lost 1 base to trimming and J lost 7 bases, with 8 bases between them. The CDR3 is 13 residues long. The germline V gene encodes CDR1 LGHNA and CDR2 YSLEER. CDR3 DNA: TGCGCCAGCAGCCAAGCGCCGGGGAATGAGCAGTTCTTC. This gives the protein CASSQAPGNEQFF.

This chain joins TRBV6-6 and TRBJ2-2; 11 bases match TRBD2. CDR1 MNHNY and CDR2 SVGAGI come from the germline V gene (reference sequence). V dropped 5 bases and J dropped 7; count of bases not matched to a gene: 6. The CDR3 is 15 residues long. The CDR3 sequence: CASSDQGTSGGELFF. In DNA, the CDR3 is TGTGCCAGCAGTGACCAAGGGACTAGCGGCGGGGAGCTGTTTTTT.

The V call is TRBV7-8, the J call TRBJ2-3; 12 nucleotides line up with TRBD2. Germline-derived CDR1 and CDR2 are SGHVS and FQNEAQ. This CDR3 has 16 residues. J gave up 3 bases and V 5 bases, and 6 bases lay outside the gene matches. CDR3 residues: CASSILAGGLTDTQYF. In DNA form, the CDR3 reads TGTGCCAGCAGCATCCTAGCGGGGGGGCTGACAGATACGCAGTATTTT.